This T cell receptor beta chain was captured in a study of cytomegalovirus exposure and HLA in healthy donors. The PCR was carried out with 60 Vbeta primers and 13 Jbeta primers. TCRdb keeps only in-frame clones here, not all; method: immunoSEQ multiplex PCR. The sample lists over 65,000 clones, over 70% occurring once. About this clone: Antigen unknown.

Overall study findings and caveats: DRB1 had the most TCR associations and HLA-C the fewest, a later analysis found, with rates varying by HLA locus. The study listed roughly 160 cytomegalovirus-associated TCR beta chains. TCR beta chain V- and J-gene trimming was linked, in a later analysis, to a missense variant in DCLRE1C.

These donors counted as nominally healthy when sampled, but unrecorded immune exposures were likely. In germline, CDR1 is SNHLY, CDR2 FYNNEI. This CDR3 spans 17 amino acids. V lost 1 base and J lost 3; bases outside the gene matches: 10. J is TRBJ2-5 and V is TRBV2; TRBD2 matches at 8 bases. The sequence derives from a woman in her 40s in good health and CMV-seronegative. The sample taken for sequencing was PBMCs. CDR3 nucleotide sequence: TGTGCCAGCAGTGAAGGTTGGGGCGGGGGGATTAAAGAGACCCAGTACTTC. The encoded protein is CASSEGWGGGIKETQYF.